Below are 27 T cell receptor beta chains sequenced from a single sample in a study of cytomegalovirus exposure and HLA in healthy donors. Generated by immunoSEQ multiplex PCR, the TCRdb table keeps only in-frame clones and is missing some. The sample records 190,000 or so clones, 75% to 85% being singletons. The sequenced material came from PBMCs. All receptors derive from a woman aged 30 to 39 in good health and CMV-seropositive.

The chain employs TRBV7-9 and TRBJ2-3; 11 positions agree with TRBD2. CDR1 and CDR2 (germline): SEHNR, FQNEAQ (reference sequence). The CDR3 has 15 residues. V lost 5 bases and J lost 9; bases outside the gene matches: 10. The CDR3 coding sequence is TGTGCCAGCAGCCAACTAGCGGGAGCCCTCCTGACGCAGTATTTT. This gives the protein CASSQLAGALLTQYF.

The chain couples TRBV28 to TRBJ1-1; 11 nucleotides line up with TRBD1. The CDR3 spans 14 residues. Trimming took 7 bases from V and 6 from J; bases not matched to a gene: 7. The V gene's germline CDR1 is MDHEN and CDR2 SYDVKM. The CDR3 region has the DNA TGTGCCAGCACCACCGGGACAGGGGGACCTGAAGCTTTCTTT. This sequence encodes CASTTGTGGPEAFF.

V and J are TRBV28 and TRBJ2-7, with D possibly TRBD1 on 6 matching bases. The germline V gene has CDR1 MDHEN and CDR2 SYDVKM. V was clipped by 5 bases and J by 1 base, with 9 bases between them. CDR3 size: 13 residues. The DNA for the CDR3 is TGTGCCAGCAGTACCACAGGGTCCTACGAGCAGTACTTC. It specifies CASSTTGSYEQYF.

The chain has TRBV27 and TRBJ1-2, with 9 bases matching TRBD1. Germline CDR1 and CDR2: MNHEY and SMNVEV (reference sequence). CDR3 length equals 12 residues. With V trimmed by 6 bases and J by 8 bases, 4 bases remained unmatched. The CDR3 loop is CASRQGALGYTF. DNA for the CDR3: TGTGCCAGCAGACAGGGGGCCTTGGGCTACACCTTC.

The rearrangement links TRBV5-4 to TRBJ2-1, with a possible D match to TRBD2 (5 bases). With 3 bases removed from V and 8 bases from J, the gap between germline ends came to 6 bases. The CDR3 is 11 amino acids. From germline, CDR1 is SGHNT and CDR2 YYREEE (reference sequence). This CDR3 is CASSSDYEQFF. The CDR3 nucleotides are TGTGCCAGCAGCTCGGACTATGAGCAGTTCTTC. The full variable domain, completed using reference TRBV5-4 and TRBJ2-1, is ETGVTQSPTHLIKTRGQQVTLRCSSQSGHNTVSWYQQALGQGPQFIFQYYREEENGRGNFPPRFSGLQFPNYSSELNVNALELDDSALYLCASSSDYEQFFGPGTRLTVL.

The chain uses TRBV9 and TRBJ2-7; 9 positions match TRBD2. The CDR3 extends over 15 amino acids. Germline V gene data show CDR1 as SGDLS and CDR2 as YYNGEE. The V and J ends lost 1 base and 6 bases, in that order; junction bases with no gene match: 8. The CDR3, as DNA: TGTGCCAGCAGCGTAAACCCTAGCGGGGTCCTCGAGCAGTACTTC. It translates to CASSVNPSGVLEQYF.

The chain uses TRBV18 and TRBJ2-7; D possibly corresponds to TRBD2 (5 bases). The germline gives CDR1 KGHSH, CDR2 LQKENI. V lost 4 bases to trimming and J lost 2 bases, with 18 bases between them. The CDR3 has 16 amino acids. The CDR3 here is CASSRDLAPRTYEQYF. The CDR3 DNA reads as TGTGCCAGCTCACGCGATCTAGCACCCCGGACCTACGAGCAGTACTTC.

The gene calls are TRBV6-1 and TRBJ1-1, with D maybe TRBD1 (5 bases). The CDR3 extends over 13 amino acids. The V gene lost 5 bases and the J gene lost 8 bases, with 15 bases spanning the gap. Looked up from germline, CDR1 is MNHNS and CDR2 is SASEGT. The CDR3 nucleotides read TGTGCCAGCAGTCTCGTACAGGACCGAGAAGCTTTCTTT. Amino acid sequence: CASSLVQDREAFF.

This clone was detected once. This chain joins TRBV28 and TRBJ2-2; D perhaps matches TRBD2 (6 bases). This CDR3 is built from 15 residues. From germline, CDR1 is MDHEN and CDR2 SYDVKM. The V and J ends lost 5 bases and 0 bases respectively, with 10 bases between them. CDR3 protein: CASSPGTSNTGELFF. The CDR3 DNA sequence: TGTGCCAGCAGTCCCGGGACTTCGAACACCGGGGAGCTGTTTTTT.

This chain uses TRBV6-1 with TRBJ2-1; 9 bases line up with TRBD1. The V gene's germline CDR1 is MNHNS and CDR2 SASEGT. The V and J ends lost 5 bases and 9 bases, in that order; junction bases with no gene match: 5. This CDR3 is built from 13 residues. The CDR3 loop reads CASSPDRGTEQFF. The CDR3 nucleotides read TGTGCCAGCAGTCCGGACAGGGGTACTGAGCAGTTCTTC.

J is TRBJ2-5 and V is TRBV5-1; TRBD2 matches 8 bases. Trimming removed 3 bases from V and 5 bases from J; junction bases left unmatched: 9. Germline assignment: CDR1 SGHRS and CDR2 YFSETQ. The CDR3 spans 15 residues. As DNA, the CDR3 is TGCGCCAGCAGCTCACTAGCGGAGGGAGGGGAGACCCAGTACTTC. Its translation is CASSSLAEGGETQYF.

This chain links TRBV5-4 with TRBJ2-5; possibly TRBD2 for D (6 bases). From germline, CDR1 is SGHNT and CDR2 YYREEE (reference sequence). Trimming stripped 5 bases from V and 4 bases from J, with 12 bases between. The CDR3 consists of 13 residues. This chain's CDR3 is CASSKGAGETQYF. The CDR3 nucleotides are TGTGCCAGCAGTAAGGGAGCGGGAGAGACCCAGTACTTC.

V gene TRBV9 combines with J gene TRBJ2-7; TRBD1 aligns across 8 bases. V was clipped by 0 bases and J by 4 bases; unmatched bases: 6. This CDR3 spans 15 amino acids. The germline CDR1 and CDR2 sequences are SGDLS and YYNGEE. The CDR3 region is CASSVAGTGPYEQYF. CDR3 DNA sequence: TGTGCCAGCAGCGTAGCCGGGACAGGACCATACGAGCAGTACTTC.

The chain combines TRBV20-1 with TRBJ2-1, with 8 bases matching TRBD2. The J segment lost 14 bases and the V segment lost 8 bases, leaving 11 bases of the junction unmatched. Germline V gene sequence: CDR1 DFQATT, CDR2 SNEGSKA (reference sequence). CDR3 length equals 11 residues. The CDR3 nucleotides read TGCAGTCCCTCCAAAGCGGGAGATAAGTTCTTC. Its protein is CSPSKAGDKFF.

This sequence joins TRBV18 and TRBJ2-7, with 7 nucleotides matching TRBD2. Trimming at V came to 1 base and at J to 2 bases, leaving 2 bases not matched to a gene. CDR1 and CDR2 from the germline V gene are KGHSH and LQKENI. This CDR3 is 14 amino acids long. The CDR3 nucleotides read TGTGCCAGCTCACCACGGGACTATACCTACGAGCAGTACTTC. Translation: CASSPRDYTYEQYF.

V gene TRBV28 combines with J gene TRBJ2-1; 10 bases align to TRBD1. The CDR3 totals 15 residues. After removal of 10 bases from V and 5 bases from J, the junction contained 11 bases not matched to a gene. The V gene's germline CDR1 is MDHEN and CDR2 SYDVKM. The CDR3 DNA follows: TGTGCCACCCAGCAGGGACAGGGGACCCACAATGAGCAGTTCTTC. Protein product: CATQQGQGTHNEQFF. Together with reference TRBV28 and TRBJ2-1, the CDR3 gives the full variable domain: DVKVTQSSRYLVKRTGEKVFLECVQDMDHENMFWYRQDPGLGLRLIYFSYDVKMKEKGDIPEGYSVSREKKERFSLILESASTNQTSMYLCATQQGQGTHNEQFFGPGTRLTVL.

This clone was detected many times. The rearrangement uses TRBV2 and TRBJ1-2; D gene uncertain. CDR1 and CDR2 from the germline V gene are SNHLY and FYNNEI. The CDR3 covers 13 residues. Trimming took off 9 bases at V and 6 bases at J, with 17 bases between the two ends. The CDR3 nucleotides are TGTGCCAGTCATCTCGGAGGGTCGAATGGCTACACCTTC. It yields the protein CASHLGGSNGYTF. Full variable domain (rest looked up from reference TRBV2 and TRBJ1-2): EPEVTQTPSHQVTQMGQEVILRCVPISNHLYFYWYRQILGQKVEFLVSFYNNEISEKSEIFDDQFSVERPDGSNFTLKIRSTKLEDSAMYFCASHLGGSNGYTFGSGTRLTVV.

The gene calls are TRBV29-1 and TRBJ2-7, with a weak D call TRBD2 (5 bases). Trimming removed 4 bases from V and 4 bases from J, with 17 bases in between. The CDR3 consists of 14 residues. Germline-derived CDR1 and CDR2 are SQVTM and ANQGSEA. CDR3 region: CSVGVVGLRYEQYF. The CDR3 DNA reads TGCAGCGTTGGGGTCGTCGGACTGCGATACGAGCAGTACTTC.

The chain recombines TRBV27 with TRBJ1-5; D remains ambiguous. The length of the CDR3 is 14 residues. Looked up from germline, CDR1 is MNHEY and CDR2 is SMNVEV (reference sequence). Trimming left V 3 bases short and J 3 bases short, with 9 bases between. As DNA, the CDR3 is TGTGCCAGCAGTTTCGGCGGGGACAATCAGCCCCAGCATTTT. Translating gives CASSFGGDNQPQHF.

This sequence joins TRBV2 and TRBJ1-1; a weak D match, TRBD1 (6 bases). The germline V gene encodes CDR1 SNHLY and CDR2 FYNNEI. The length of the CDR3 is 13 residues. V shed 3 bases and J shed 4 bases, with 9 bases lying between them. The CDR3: CASSETGFTEAFF. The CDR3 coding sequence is TGTGCCAGCAGTGAGACAGGTTTCACTGAAGCTTTCTTT.

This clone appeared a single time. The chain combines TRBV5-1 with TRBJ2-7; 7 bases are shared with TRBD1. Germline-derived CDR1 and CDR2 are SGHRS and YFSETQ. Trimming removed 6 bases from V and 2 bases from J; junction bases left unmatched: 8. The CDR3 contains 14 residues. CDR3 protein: CASTPEQGAYEQYF. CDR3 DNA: TGCGCCAGCACCCCGGAGCAGGGGGCCTACGAGCAGTACTTC.

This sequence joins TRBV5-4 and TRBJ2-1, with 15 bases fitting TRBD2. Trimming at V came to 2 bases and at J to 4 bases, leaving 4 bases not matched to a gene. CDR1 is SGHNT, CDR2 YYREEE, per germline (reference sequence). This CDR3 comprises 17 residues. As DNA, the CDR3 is TGTGCCAGCAGCTTTGGACTAGCGGGAGGGTTTTACAATGAGCAGTTCTTC. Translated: CASSFGLAGGFYNEQFF.

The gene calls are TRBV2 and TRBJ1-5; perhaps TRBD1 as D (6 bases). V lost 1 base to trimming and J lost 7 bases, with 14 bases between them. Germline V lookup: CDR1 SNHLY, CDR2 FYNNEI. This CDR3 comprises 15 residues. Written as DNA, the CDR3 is TGTGCCAGCAGTGAAGAGGACAGCCTGGGCCAGCCCCAGCATTTT. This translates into CASSEEDSLGQPQHF.

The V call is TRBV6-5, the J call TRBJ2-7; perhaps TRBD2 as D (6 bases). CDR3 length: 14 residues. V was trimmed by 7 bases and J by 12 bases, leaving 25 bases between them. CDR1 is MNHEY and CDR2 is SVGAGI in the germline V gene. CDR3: CASNQVDYIGDSYF. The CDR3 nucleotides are TGTGCCAGCAACCAGGTGGACTACATAGGGGACTCGTACTTC.

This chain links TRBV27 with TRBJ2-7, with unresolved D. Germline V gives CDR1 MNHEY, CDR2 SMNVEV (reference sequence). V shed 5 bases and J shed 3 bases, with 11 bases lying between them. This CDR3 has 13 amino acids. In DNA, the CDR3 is TGTGCCAGCAGTCGGAGTGAAAACTACGAGCAGTACTTC. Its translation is CASSRSENYEQYF.

The CDR3 loop reads CASSEGPHRGDEQFF. The CDR3 nucleotides read TGCGCCAGCAGCGAGGGACCTCATCGGGGGGATGAGCAGTTCTTC. The chain recombines TRBV10-2 with TRBJ2-1, with 7 positions matching TRBD2. The CDR3 contains 15 residues. With V trimmed by 6 bases and J by 8 bases, 13 bases remained unmatched. Germline-derived CDR1 and CDR2 are WSHSY and SAAADI.

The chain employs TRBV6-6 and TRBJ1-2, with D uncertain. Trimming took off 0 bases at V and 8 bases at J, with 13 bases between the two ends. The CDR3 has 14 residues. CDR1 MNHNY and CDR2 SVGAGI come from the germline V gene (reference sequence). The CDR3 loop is CASSYSGRVDGYTF. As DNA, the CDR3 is TGTGCCAGCAGTTACTCAGGGAGGGTGGACGGCTACACCTTC.